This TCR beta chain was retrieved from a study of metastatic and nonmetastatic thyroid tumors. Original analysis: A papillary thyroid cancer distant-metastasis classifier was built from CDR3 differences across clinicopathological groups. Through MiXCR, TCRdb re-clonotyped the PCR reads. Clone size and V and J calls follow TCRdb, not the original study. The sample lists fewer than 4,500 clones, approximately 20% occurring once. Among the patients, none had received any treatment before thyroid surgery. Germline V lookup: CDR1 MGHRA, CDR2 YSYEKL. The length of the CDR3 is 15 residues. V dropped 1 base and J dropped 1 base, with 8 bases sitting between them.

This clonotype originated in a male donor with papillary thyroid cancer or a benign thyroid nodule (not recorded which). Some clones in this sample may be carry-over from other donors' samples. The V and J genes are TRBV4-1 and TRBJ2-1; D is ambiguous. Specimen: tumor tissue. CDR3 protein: CASSQGTNSYNEQFF. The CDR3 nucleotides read TGCGCCAGCAGCCAAGGTACTAATTCCTACAATGAGCAGTTCTTC.